This T cell receptor (beta chain) was sequenced during a study of CD8+ T cells in alopecia areata. Study information: For treated patients, severity scores reflected the percentage of scalp area affected. Regarding the study as a whole: On tofacitinib, scalp clonality and expanded CD8+ clones among top 100 fell significantly.

In each case, RNA was isolated and then reverse transcribed into cDNA as the sequencing template. The method was immunoSEQ multiplex PCR; TCRdb's version includes in-frame clones alone and lacks a portion of them. Here the sample spans some 220,000 clones, 50% to 70% being singletons. As concerns this clone: No antigen is known for it.

Treatment denoted: oral pan-JAK inhibitor, 5-10 mg twice daily. The clonotype was recovered from a human donor with alopecia areata. The material was CD4+ T cells sorted from blood, obtained at week 4, from a patient treated with tofacitinib.

The CDR3 DNA sequence: TGCGCCAGCAGCGATGACAGGATCTACGAGCAGTACTTC. Translated, it gives CASSDDRIYEQYF. The genes are TRBV5-1 and TRBJ2-7; D might be TRBD1 (6 bases). In germline, CDR1 is SGHRS, CDR2 YFSETQ. This CDR3 comprises 13 residues. V shed 4 bases and J shed 3 bases, with 11 bases lying between them. Variable domain in full (rest from reference TRBV5-1 and TRBJ2-7): KAGVTQTPRYLIKTRGQQVTLSCSPISGHRSVSWYQQTPGQGLQFLFEYFSETQRNKGNFPGRFSGRQFSNSRSEMNVSTLELGDSALYLCASSDDRIYEQYFGPGTRLTVT.